A selection of T cell receptor beta chains follows, all from one sample in a study of OX40 agonist ivuxolimab in advanced cancers. The method was immunoSEQ multiplex PCR; TCRdb's version includes in-frame clones alone and lacks a portion of them. The sample comprises 50,000 to 75,000 clones, 65% to 85% of which are singletons, and more than 1.4% rests with the top ten. This specimen consisted of CD4+ or CD8+ T cells sorted from blood, obtained in a trial of the OX40 agonist ivuxolimab. Receptors were obtained from an adult with an advanced solid tumor such as melanoma, head and neck, liver or kidney cancer. Each CDR3 is given with its conserved first and last residue.

V gene: TRBV6-5; CDR3 protein: CASSSGRWQFF
V gene: TRBV19; CDR3 protein: CASSSGPTVTEAFF
V gene: TRBV18; CDR3 protein: CASSWDSHGYTF
V gene: TRBV7-8; CDR3 protein: CASSLARQAYEQYF
V gene: TRBV5-4; CDR3 protein: CASSRRTSGRDNEQFF
V gene: TRBV11-3; CDR3 protein: CASSLDFNQGPAYF
V gene: TRBV4-1; CDR3 protein: CASSQDHSGRAQTQYF
V gene: TRBV18; CDR3 protein: CASSPQGRIYNEQFF
V gene: TRBV7-2; CDR3 protein: CASSHDGGGGNTIYF
V gene: TRBV7-2; CDR3 protein: CASSPGGDRRTEAFF
V gene: TRBV29-1; CDR3 protein: CSVEDRRVGTQYF
V gene: TRBV10-3; CDR3 protein: CAISSGTGTPEAFF
V gene: TRBV6-6; CDR3 protein: CASSYEVNTEAFF
V gene: TRBV7-3; CDR3 protein: CASSLTFGEQYF
V gene: TRBV7-2; CDR3 protein: CASSLEPGGESYGYTF
V gene: TRBV14; CDR3 protein: CASSPYRAEWLSEQYF
V gene: TRBV5-1; CDR3 protein: CASSPTTSGGETQYF
V gene: TRBV10-3; CDR3 protein: CAISEGGTGDFGKLFF
V gene: TRBV28; CDR3 protein: CASSSTLGGGQPQHF
V gene: TRBV5-1; CDR3 protein: CASSLGTANEKLFF
V gene: TRBV19; CDR3 protein: CASRDRESYNEQFF
V gene: TRBV5-8; CDR3 protein: CASSLTSGGLFETQYF
V gene: TRBV7-6; CDR3 protein: CASSSLPPTSGSDRKTQYF
V gene: TRBV11-2; CDR3 protein: CASSLRSGALREEQYF
V gene: TRBV19; CDR3 protein: CASRQQGAGGTGELFF
V gene: TRBV7-2; CDR3 protein: CASSLDPGFPEQYF
V gene: TRBV9; CDR3 protein: CASSVGAGGPSEQYF
V gene: TRBV7-8; CDR3 protein: CASSLTDRGNTEAFF
V gene: TRBV5-3; CDR3 protein: CARSLAGTANTEAFF
V gene: TRBV6-1; CDR3 protein: CASSEPHLGQGGGREAFF
V gene: TRBV5-1; CDR3 protein: CASSLVSSATNEKLFF
V gene: TRBV5-1; CDR3 protein: CASSSTGGNTEAFF
V gene: TRBV7-6; CDR3 protein: CASSLASSLSYEQYF